These 27 T cell receptor beta chains were all obtained from the same sample, sequenced in a study of T cell responses to AZD1222 COVID-19 vaccine. The assay was immunoSEQ multiplex PCR, and TCRdb's table has in-frame clones only and misses some. Among 75,000 to 90,000 clones listed, 92% were seen once. The source was peripheral blood, collected 28 days after the second AZD1222 dose. All receptors come from an adult who received the AZD1222 COVID-19 vaccine.

This rearrangement joins TRBV19 to TRBJ2-1; TRBD2 agrees at 16 bases. The CDR3 totals 16 residues. The V and J ends lost 3 bases and 5 bases, in that order; junction bases with no gene match: 1. The germline V gene has CDR1 LNHDA and CDR2 SQIVND (reference sequence). CDR3 in amino acids: CASSMGLAGGNNEQFF. The CDR3 bases are TGTGCCAGTAGTATGGGACTAGCGGGAGGGAACAATGAGCAGTTCTTC.

This clone was observed once. The chain links TRBV6-5 to TRBJ2-7; D possibly corresponds to TRBD2 (5 bases). The ends were cut back, 4 bases at V and 1 base at J, with 11 bases in the middle. The CDR3 runs to 14 residues. Germline lookup yields CDR1 MNHEY and CDR2 SVGAGI. In nucleotides, the CDR3 is TGTGCCAGCAGTTTATACGGGATATCCTACGAGCAGTACTTC. This gives the protein CASSLYGISYEQYF.

The V gene is TRBV12-5, the J gene TRBJ2-5, with D possibly being TRBD1 or TRBD2 (5 bases each). This CDR3 is built from 14 residues. The V gene lost 7 bases and the J gene lost 1 base, with 13 bases spanning the gap. The germline gives CDR1 LGHNT, CDR2 FRNRAP. As DNA, the CDR3 is TGTGCTAGTGCCGTAGGGACGGTCCAAGAGACCCAGTACTTC. Protein: CASAVGTVQETQYF. The variable domain in full, completed from reference TRBV12-5 and TRBJ2-5, reads DARVTQTPRHKVTEMGQEVTMRCQPILGHNTVFWYRQTMMQGLELLAYFRNRAPLDDSGMPKDRFSAEMPDATLATLKIQPSEPRDSAVYFCASAVGTVQETQYFGPGTRLLVL.

V and J are TRBV19 and TRBJ2-1; D not certain. The CDR3 covers 13 residues. Germline values: CDR1 LNHDA, CDR2 SQIVND (reference sequence). V was clipped by 5 bases and J by 0 bases, with 5 bases between them. The CDR3 is CASSFSSYNEQFF. CDR3 coding DNA: TGTGCCAGTAGTTTCAGCTCCTACAATGAGCAGTTCTTC. The complete variable domain, with remaining parts taken from reference TRBV19 and TRBJ2-1, reads DGGITQSPKYLFRKEGQNVTLSCEQNLNHDAMYWYRQDPGQGLRLIYYSQIVNDFQKGDIAEGYSVSREKKESFPLTVTSAQKNPTAFYLCASSFSSYNEQFFGPGTRLTVL.

The genes are TRBV19 and TRBJ1-5; D gene uncertain. CDR1 is LNHDA and CDR2 is SQIVND in the germline V gene (reference sequence). V lost 2 bases and J 5 bases, leaving 7 bases between the germline ends. The CDR3 is 13 amino acids. Here the CDR3 DNA reads TGTGCCAGTAGTATATACGGCGATCAGCCCCAGCATTTT. Protein product: CASSIYGDQPQHF.

The chain carries TRBV27 and TRBJ1-6; 10 positions agree with TRBD1. Germline V CDR1 and CDR2: MNHEY, SMNVEV (reference sequence). The V segment lost 2 bases and the J segment 4 bases; nucleotides outside the gene matches: 5. The CDR3 is 17 residues long. DNA for the CDR3: TGTGCCAGCAGTTTAGCCTGGACAGGGGGTTATAATTCACCCCTCCACTTT. Its translation is CASSLAWTGGYNSPLHF.

This chain joins TRBV18 and TRBJ2-7; 8 nucleotides agree with TRBD1. V was clipped by 6 bases and J by 0 bases; unmatched bases: 10. In germline, CDR1 is KGHSH, CDR2 LQKENI. The CDR3 contains 16 residues. CDR3 in amino acids: CASSFGAQGASYEQYF. The DNA for the CDR3 is TGTGCCAGCTCTTTTGGGGCGCAGGGGGCCTCCTACGAGCAGTACTTC.

The gene calls are TRBV15 and TRBJ1-4, with 9 bases matching TRBD1. With V trimmed by 6 bases and J by 8 bases, 13 bases remained unmatched. Germline V gene data show CDR1 as LNHNV and CDR2 as YYDKDF (reference sequence). CDR3 size: 16 residues. The CDR3 sequence is CATRSRTGGLGEKLFF. The CDR3 DNA reads as TGTGCCACCAGGAGTCGAACAGGGGGCTTGGGGGAAAAACTGTTTTTT.

The V call is TRBV10-3, the J call TRBJ2-3, with 10 positions matching TRBD2. V lost 3 bases to trimming and J lost 0 bases; unmatched junction nucleotides: 0. Germline V gene data show CDR1 as ENHRY and CDR2 as SYGVKD. This CDR3 region has 15 residues. CDR3 in amino acids: CAISELAGSTDTQYF. The CDR3 coding sequence is TGTGCCATCAGTGAACTAGCGGGAAGCACAGATACGCAGTATTTT.

J is TRBJ2-1 and V is TRBV5-5, with D hard to call. This CDR3 comprises 14 residues. CDR1 is SGHKS, CDR2 YYEKEE, per germline (reference sequence). Trimming removed 1 base from V and 4 bases from J, with 9 bases in between. CDR3: CASSLSMAYNEQFF. Written as DNA, the CDR3 is TGTGCCAGCAGCTTGAGTATGGCTTACAATGAGCAGTTCTTC.

This clone showed up just a few times. This chain connects TRBV30 to TRBJ1-3; 7 nucleotides align to TRBD1. The CDR3 runs to 16 residues. The junction had 9 bases not matched to a gene; V was cut back by 4 bases and J by 0 bases. Germline V lookup: CDR1 GTSNPN, CDR2 SVGIG (reference sequence). In DNA form, the CDR3 reads TGTGCCTGGATGAGAGACAGGGCAATCTCTGGAAACACCATATATTTT. Protein product: CAWMRDRAISGNTIYF.

The CDR3 region is CASIGLGYNEQFF. The CDR3 DNA follows: TGTGCCAGTATAGGTCTGGGATACAATGAGCAGTTCTTC. The rearrangement joins TRBV19 to TRBJ2-1; D is uncertain. From germline, CDR1 is LNHDA and CDR2 SQIVND (reference sequence). Trimming shortened V by 7 bases and J by 4 bases, and 11 bases separated the two germline ends. This CDR3 contains 13 residues.

The chain employs TRBV11-3 and TRBJ2-1, with D unclear. V lost 1 base and J lost 3, with 7 bases in between. CDR3 length: 14 amino acids. CDR1 and CDR2 (germline): SGHNT, YENEEA. The CDR3 here is CASSLGSHYNEQFF. The CDR3 DNA reads as TGTGCCAGCAGCTTAGGCTCTCACTACAATGAGCAGTTCTTC.

This clone occurred once. The gene calls are TRBV28 and TRBJ2-1; the D is unclear. The germline CDR1 and CDR2 sequences are MDHEN and SYDVKM. This CDR3 has 10 amino acids. V lost 10 bases and J lost 8, with 9 bases in between. For the CDR3, the DNA is TGTGCCACCGGATTAGATGAGCAGTTCTTC. The encoded protein is CATGLDEQFF.

The chain recombines TRBV29-1 with TRBJ2-5; D is unclear. V lost 0 bases and J 4 bases, leaving 15 bases between the germline ends. The CDR3 has 15 residues. The germline gives CDR1 SQVTM, CDR2 ANQGSEA. The DNA for the CDR3 is TGCAGCGTTGAAGATCGTCCAAGGTCCGTAGAGACCCAGTACTTC. As protein: CSVEDRPRSVETQYF.

The rearrangement links TRBV6-5 to TRBJ1-6, with 7 bases lining up with TRBD1. Germline V gives CDR1 MNHEY, CDR2 SVGAGI. The V gene end was trimmed by 7 bases and the J gene end by 9 bases; junction bases not matched to a gene: 6. The CDR3 is 13 residues long. The CDR3 sequence: CASTRQGSSPLHF. The CDR3 DNA follows: TGTGCCAGCACCAGACAGGGCAGTTCACCCCTCCACTTT.

V usage is TRBV15 and J usage is TRBJ1-5; 10 positions agree with TRBD1. The ends lost 4 bases at V and 6 bases at J; junction bases unmatched: 9. This CDR3 comprises 16 residues. The germline gives CDR1 LNHNV, CDR2 YYDKDF (reference sequence). CDR3 bases: TGTGCCACCAGCACACCCGGGACAGGGGTAAGTCAGCCCCAGCATTTT. Protein: CATSTPGTGVSQPQHF.

The chain carries TRBV29-1 and TRBJ1-2, with unresolved D. This CDR3 region has 14 residues. Germline V CDR1 and CDR2: SQVTM, ANQGSEA. Trimming pared 6 bases from V and 4 bases from J, leaving 18 bases between. CDR3 protein: CSVKIGPTIYGYTF. As DNA, the CDR3 is TGCAGCGTGAAAATTGGTCCTACCATCTATGGCTACACCTTC. The full variable domain, its missing parts supplied by reference TRBV29-1 and TRBJ1-2, is SAVISQKPSRDICQRGTSLTIQCQVDSQVTMMFWYRQQPGQSLTLIATANQGSEATYESGFVIDKFPISRPNLTFSTLTVSNMSPEDSSIYLCSVKIGPTIYGYTFGSGTRLTVV.

This clone came up once. The chain couples TRBV7-8 to TRBJ2-2, with 12 bases fitting TRBD2. Germline CDR1 reads SGHVS; CDR2 reads FQNEAQ. The trim removed 3 bases at V and 6 bases at J, leaving 2 bases unmatched. CDR3 size: 15 residues. Written as DNA, the CDR3 is TGTGCCAGCAGCTTCAGACTAGCGGGAGCCGGGGAGCTGTTTTTT. This translates into CASSFRLAGAGELFF.

With regard to this clone: The junction and the germline gene differ at one end; a read error may be behind it. The genes are TRBV5-1 and TRBJ2-2; D is possibly TRBD2 (5 bases). CDR3 length equals 16 residues. Germline V lookup: CDR1 SGHRS, CDR2 YFSETQ. The CDR3 nucleotides read TGCGCCAGCAGCGGGCTCGGGTACGGGAACGCCGGGGAGCTGTTTTTT. Encoded protein: CASSGLGYGNAGELFF.

The chain couples TRBV29-1 to TRBJ2-1, with D possibly matching TRBD1 (6 bases). This CDR3 is built from 13 residues. Trimming took 7 bases from V and 7 from J, leaving 17 bases between them. CDR1 is SQVTM, CDR2 ANQGSEA, per germline. In DNA form, the CDR3 reads TGCAGCGGGGACAAAGGAGGATGGAATGAGCAGTTCTTC. Its protein is CSGDKGGWNEQFF.

CDR3 region: CASSLFGGGEKLFF. CDR3 DNA: TGTGCCAGCAGTTTATTCGGTGGAGGTGAAAAACTGTTTTTT. The chain couples TRBV28 to TRBJ1-4; D is ambiguous. CDR1 MDHEN and CDR2 SYDVKM come from the germline V gene. The CDR3 loop spans 14 amino acids. The V and J ends lost 1 base and 7 bases respectively, with 10 bases between them.

V is TRBV5-6 and J is TRBJ2-7; no clear D gene. There are 13 residues in the CDR3. V was trimmed by 2 bases and J by 2 bases, leaving 8 bases between them. Germline assignment: CDR1 SGHDT and CDR2 YYEEEE. CDR3 sequence: CASSFGQTYEQYF. The CDR3 bases are TGTGCCAGCAGCTTCGGGCAGACCTACGAGCAGTACTTC.

The count of this clone is one. The V gene is TRBV12-2, the J gene TRBJ2-3; the table's D call TRBD2 went unverified against the DNA. TRBV12-2 constitutes a pseudogene. The CDR3 loop spans 18 amino acids. The CDR3 DNA reads TGTGCAAGTCGCTTAGGTCTGATCACTCAATATTACACAGATACGCAGTATTTT. This translates into CASRLGLITQYYTDTQYF.

This chain joins TRBV2 and TRBJ1-2; weak D call: TRBD1 (5 bases). V shed 2 bases and J shed 4 bases, with 8 bases lying between them. Germline V gives CDR1 SNHLY, CDR2 FYNNEI. The CDR3 is made up of 13 amino acids. DNA of the CDR3: TGTGCCAGCAGTGAATTAACAGGCTATGGCTACACCTTC. Its protein product is CASSELTGYGYTF.

The chain combines TRBV11-2 with TRBJ1-2; no clear D. Germline CDR1 is SGHAT and CDR2 is FQNNGV. The CDR3 is 13 amino acids. The V gene lost 1 base and the J gene lost 0 bases, with 3 bases spanning the gap. The DNA of the CDR3 is TGTGCCAGCAGCTTAGTTCCTAACTATGGCTACACCTTC. Protein sequence: CASSLVPNYGYTF.

The rearrangement uses TRBV4-3 and TRBJ1-1; the D gene is possibly TRBD1 (5 bases). Trimming removed 1 base from V and 3 bases from J, with 9 bases in between. The CDR3 has 14 residues. Germline lookup yields CDR1 LGHNA and CDR2 YSLEER. CDR3 protein: CASSQGGGHTEAFF. Here the CDR3 DNA reads TGCGCCAGCAGCCAAGGGGGGGGACACACTGAAGCTTTCTTT.